The rows below give T cell receptor beta chains drawn from one sample of a study of T cell responses to AZD1222 COVID-19 vaccine. Only in-frame clones appear in the TCRdb table, and some are missing; sequencing was by immunoSEQ multiplex PCR. The sample consists of more than 140,000 clones, around 90% of them appearing once. The specimen was peripheral blood, collected on day 0 of AZD1222 vaccination. Source of these receptors: an adult in good health. Each CDR3 is given with its conserved first and last residue.

TRBV11-2 | 12 | CASSLDGRVRFF
TRBV5-8 | 15 | CASSFQGQGVNEQFF
TRBV19 | 16 | CASSIVYRTRTGEQFF
TRBV7-2 | 16 | CASSFGNSLNLNEQFF
TRBV5-1 | 15 | CASSLEHRMGSPLHF
TRBV6-2/TRBV6-3 | 16 | CASSKVGDSSYNEQFF
TRBV2 | 19 | CASSDVSSGGARTYNEQFF
TRBV18 | 14 | CASSSTGVRETQYF
TRBV18 | 14 | CASSLEQGNTEAFF
TRBV9 | 15 | CASSISGGASETQYF
TRBV21-1 | 18 | CASSKDEVLPATNEKLFF
TRBV5-4 | 15 | CASSLDRGVFTEAFF
TRBV6-5 | 14 | CASSRQGLNYGYTF
TRBV6-1 | 18 | CASSEAGLAGGYTGELFF
TRBV28 | 14 | CASSTPLGGNEQFF
TRBV18 | 15 | CASSPGQGIGGELFF
TRBV7-2 | 16 | CASSPPGVRVTGELFF
TRBV7-3 | 17 | CASSSPKGQAGDYGYTF
TRBV4-2 | 18 | CASSQEGRRESTYNEQFF
TRBV5-4 | 15 | CASSTGQGAPGGYTF
TRBV14 | 16 | CASSPQGRSSYNEQFF
TRBV4-3 | 15 | CASSYTGGAYNEQFF
TRBV7-9 | 14 | CASSSLALNTEAFF
TRBV16 | 14 | CASSQTGGSSEAFF
TRBV12-5 | 16 | CASGLVAGRGVNEQFF
TRBV7-2 | 14 | CASSQVPSSYEQYF
TRBV5-1 | 14 | CASRNSEGYNEQFF
TRBV28 | 16 | CASSFGGRSRGETQYF
TRBV7-2 | 18 | CASSLTRQGAGAKNIQYF
TRBV28 | 13 | CASRAGPGYGYTF
TRBV12-3/TRBV12-4 | 13 | CASSLNKNTEAFF